The 10 T cell receptor beta chains below all came from one sample that was sequenced in a study of blood T cells in healthy people across ages. Together with a sample-barcoded 5' primer, a J-beta primer mix was included in a second PCR lasting 7 to 11 cycles. TCRdb fed the 5' RACE reads into MiXCR, producing one record per CDR3 protein. The table lists 600,000 to 850,000 distinct CDR3 sequences, approximately 43% of them singletons, with about 20% in the top ten. Sequencing was carried out using blood. Receptor source: a woman aged 55-70 years in good health.

V and J are TRBV6-2 or TRBV6-3 and TRBJ2-5; 9 nucleotides match TRBD2. Germline CDR1 reads MNHEY; CDR2 reads SVGEGT. V was pared by 5 bases and J by 9 bases, with 10 bases of the junction left unmatched. This CDR3 is 14 amino acids long. In nucleotides, the CDR3 is TGTGCCAGCAGTCCCCGTCTAGCGGGAAGGGCCCAGTACTTC. Encoded protein: CASSPRLAGRAQYF.

This clonotype was seen ten or more times. This chain uses TRBV11-2 with TRBJ2-7; the D call may be TRBD1 or TRBD2 (5 bases each). V was shortened by 0 bases and J by 5 bases, with 11 bases between the two germline ends. The CDR3 has 14 amino acids. CDR1 and CDR2 (germline): SGHAT, FQNNGV. The CDR3: CASSLDAGTNEQYF. The CDR3 region has the DNA TGTGCCAGCAGCTTAGATGCAGGGACCAACGAGCAGTACTTC.

The chain's CDR3 is CASSLASSGGDTQYF. The CDR3, as DNA: TGTGCCAGCAGCTTAGCGTCTAGCGGAGGAGATACGCAGTATTTT. The chain has TRBV7-6 and TRBJ2-3; 7 bases fit TRBD2. Per germline, CDR1 SGHVS and CDR2 FNYEAQ. With 0 bases clipped from V and 5 bases from J, the junction kept 5 bases outside the gene matches. CDR3 length: 15 residues.

This clonotype appeared a few times. V and J are TRBV6-1 and TRBJ2-3; 10 bases align to TRBD1. V lost 5 bases, J lost 0 bases, and 14 bases stayed unmatched. Per germline, CDR1 MNHNS and CDR2 SASEGT. The CDR3 has 19 amino acids. Here the CDR3 reads CASSRTGGRIPISTDTQYF. Written as DNA, the CDR3 is TGTGCCAGCAGTCGGACAGGGGGACGCATTCCCATCAGCACAGATACGCAGTATTTT.

This chain connects TRBV7-8 to TRBJ2-1; 7 nucleotides match TRBD1. This CDR3 contains 16 residues. The V and J ends lost 5 bases and 5 bases, in that order; junction bases with no gene match: 12. Germline assignment: CDR1 SGHVS and CDR2 FQNEAQ. CDR3 in DNA: TGTGCCAGCAGCGACACAACGGGACAGTTTCACAATGAGCAGTTCTTC. Residues: CASSDTTGQFHNEQFF.

The chain joins TRBV4-1 to TRBJ2-7; TRBD2 agrees at 9 bases. Germline trimming cut 2 bases from V and 0 bases from J; bases unmatched to any gene: 2. Germline values: CDR1 MGHRA, CDR2 YSYEKL. The length of the CDR3 is 15 residues. The CDR3 DNA sequence: TGCGCCAGCAGCCAAATTAGCGGGAGCTCCTACGAGCAGTACTTC. Translated: CASSQISGSSYEQYF.

The chain uses TRBV12-3 or TRBV12-4 and TRBJ2-3; the D gene is possibly TRBD2 (6 bases). Deletions cut 6 bases from V and 7 bases from J, with 11 bases between. The CDR3 runs to 12 residues. The CDR3 loop reads CASRLREHTQYF. The CDR3 bases are TGTGCCAGCAGACTTCGGGAGCATACGCAGTATTTT.

This clonotype was observed many times. V gene TRBV20-1 combines with J gene TRBJ2-1; tentatively, D is TRBD2 (6 bases). Germline CDR1 DFQATT, CDR2 SNEGSKA (reference sequence). The CDR3 consists of 14 residues. Deletions cut 4 bases from V and 0 bases from J, with 10 bases between. The CDR3, as DNA: TGCAGTGCTAAAACTAGCAACTCCTACAATGAGCAGTTCTTC. Translated, it gives CSAKTSNSYNEQFF.

V is TRBV12-3 or TRBV12-4 and J is TRBJ2-5, with D possibly matching TRBD2 (6 bases). This CDR3 region has 12 residues. The germline V and J ends were trimmed by 8 bases and 3 bases, with 10 bases remaining between them. The CDR3 DNA reads as TGTGCCAGCGCGGGGACCAAAGAGACCCAGTACTTC. It yields the protein CASAGTKETQYF.

This clonotype was counted ten times or more. The rearrangement links TRBV6-5 to TRBJ2-5, with D possibly TRBD2 on 6 matching bases. The DNA end is more similar to TRBJ2-7, so the J call may be wrong. Germline values: CDR1 MNHEY, CDR2 SVGAGI. This CDR3 spans 12 amino acids. The CDR3 is CASIWRVCEQYF. CDR3 nucleotide sequence: TGTGCCAGCATTTGGAGGGTCTGCGAGCAGTACTTC.